This T cell receptor beta chain was identified in a study of PD-L1 blockade in urothelial cancer (TCRdb year 2017). For the wider study: Therapy was started at some point between 2013 and 2015 for all patients, and atezolizumab 1,200 mg was administered intravenously every 3 weeks. About 90% of the roughly 30 patients were males with bladder-origin urothelial cancer, and about 65% of the roughly 30 reported a prior smoking history. Patients had an ECOG performance status of 0 or 1 and had received between 0 and 3 prior chemotherapy regimens. Blood samples were analyzed at two time points: 3 weeks after treatment start (second dose) and 6 weeks after treatment start. Blood samples yielded a median of roughly 150,000 T cells and 65,000 to 95,000 unique TCRs, with median clonality about 0.08. The study, an exploratory multi-omic analysis, examined somatic, immune and clinical correlates of response to PD-L1 blockade with atezolizumab in urothelial cancer. Pretreatment tumor samples, along with matched peripheral blood serially collected before and after atezolizumab treatment, were subjected to TCR sequencing. Progression-free survival longer than 6 months counted as durable clinical benefit, and TCR features were additionally tested against both progression-free and overall survival. In the same patients, pretreatment tumors underwent whole exome sequencing and RNA sequencing in addition to TCR sequencing. Durable clinical benefit was achieved by nine patients but not by the remaining 20. Under 30 patients had pretreatment blood TCR-seq, about 25 had at least one posttreatment blood collection, and about 25 had tumor TCR-seq.

The time point label for this specimen denotes: pretreatment peripheral blood. A total of 25 to 35 patients with locally advanced or metastatic urothelial carcinoma, treated at Memorial Sloan Kettering on a trial protocol, made up the cohort. Peripheral blood mononuclear cells were collected pretreatment and during treatment, with between 1 and 8 total time points per patient. The Qiagen DNeasy Blood extraction kit was used to purify genomic DNA from total PBMCs and tumor samples. PBMCs were collected pretreatment and during treatment and were isolated and stored as previously described. Regarding this clone: Its antigen remains unidentified. Base qualities are not provided; no much larger clone lies one nucleotide away.

In the germline V gene, CDR1 corresponds to KGHSY and CDR2 to FQNENV. The germline ends are 9 bases apart after V is trimmed by 0 bases and J by 6 bases. CDR3 length: 14 amino acids, cysteine to phenylalanine. Of the read, only the CDR3 DNA is kept; its 42 bases are in frame from base 1. The investigation overall reported the following: Because the sample size was small (n ≈ 30) and many exploratory analyses were performed, the results are intended to be hypothesis-generating. Patients with durable benefit showed greater expansion of tumor-associated TCR clones in peripheral blood 3 weeks after starting treatment (n ≈ 21, p = 0.022). Improved progression-free and overall survival was associated with having pretreatment peripheral blood TCR clonality below the median.

Synthetic TCR analog templates were spiked into each PCR to estimate absolute template abundance from read counts. Using the immunoSEQ assay, TCRbeta CDR3 regions were amplified from genomic DNA with bias-controlled V and J gene primers. Sequencing of rearranged TCRbeta segments was done at approximately 20X coverage. Turning to the authors' computational methods: Clustering was used to correct sequencing errors, and CDR3s were annotated against IMGT to assign V, D and J genes. Downstream analyses used only productive TCRbeta rearrangements, leaving out any out-of-frame or stop-codon sequences. To compute clonality, Shannon entropy was normalized by the log of the number of unique productive sequences and then subtracted from one. Fisher's exact test with Benjamini-Hochberg correction, using a cutoff of adjusted p below 0.01, was how clones that differed between time points or between blood and tumor were identified. TCRdb retrieved this table from immuneACCESS and kept in-frame rearrangements only. Not all clones are present; in checked studies, unresolved V genes account for under half, and no reason is known for the remainder. The V and J calls and the clone size are those of that table, but D and trimming were determined from the DNA. The table for this sample lists under 40,000 clones; approximately 80% of them were counted only once. The ten largest clones add up to almost 7% of the sample.

The source is a man aged 60-69 years with urothelial cancer. Here the chain combines TRBV16 and TRBJ1-5; a confident D gene designation cannot be given. This sample comprised PBMCs, obtained around atezolizumab (anti-PD-L1) treatment. The base sequence is TGTGCCAGCAGCCAATCACGGGTTGGTCAGCCCCAGCATTTT. Its translation is CASSQSRVGQPQHF. Outside the CDR3, residues come from the reference TRBV16 and TRBJ1-5 proteins, so the full variable domain is: GEEVAQTPKHLVRGEGQKAKLYCAPIKGHSYVFWYQQVLKNEFKFLISFQNENVFDETGMPKERFSAKCLPNSPCSLEIQATKLEDSAVYFCASSQSRVGQPQHFGDGTRLSIL.